The present entry profiles one T cell receptor (beta chain) with its context. TCRdb's copy holds only in-frame clones and misses some; the assay was immunoSEQ multiplex PCR. The table includes roughly 92,000 clones, over 80% detected once. V was trimmed by 1 base and J by 9 bases, leaving 11 bases between them. CDR1 SGDLS and CDR2 YYNGEE come from the germline V gene. There are 14 residues in the CDR3. The sample is drawn from a study of blood T cell repertoires in COVID-19. Whole-study context: T cells, B-cell-depleted T cells, or PBMCs provided the cDNA or gDNA that served as material.

The TCR sequence derives from a woman older than 75 with active or convalescent COVID-19. V gene TRBV9 combines with J gene TRBJ1-6; no definite D call. The specimen sequenced was peripheral blood. CDR3 loop: CASSVTGSTSPLHF. The CDR3, as DNA: TGTGCCAGCAGCGTAACGGGGTCGACTTCACCCCTCCACTTT.